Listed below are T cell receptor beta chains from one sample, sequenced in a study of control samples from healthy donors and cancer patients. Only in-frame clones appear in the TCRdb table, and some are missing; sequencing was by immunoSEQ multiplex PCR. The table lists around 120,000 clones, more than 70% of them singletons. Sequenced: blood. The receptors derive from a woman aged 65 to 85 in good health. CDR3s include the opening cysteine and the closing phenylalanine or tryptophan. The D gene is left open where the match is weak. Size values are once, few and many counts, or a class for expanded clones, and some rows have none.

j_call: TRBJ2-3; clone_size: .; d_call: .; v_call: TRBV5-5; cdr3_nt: TGTGCCAGCAGCTTGGGTACTTTTAGAGATACGCAGTATTTT; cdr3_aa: CASSLGTFRDTQYF
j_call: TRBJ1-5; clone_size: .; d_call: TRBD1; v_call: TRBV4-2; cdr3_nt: TGTGCCAGCAGCGACAGGGACAGCAATCAGCCCCAGCATTTT; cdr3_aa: CASSDRDSNQPQHF
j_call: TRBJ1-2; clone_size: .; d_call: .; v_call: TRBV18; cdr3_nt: TGTGCCAGCTCGAGGACAGATAACTATGGCTACACCTTC; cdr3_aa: CASSRTDNYGYTF
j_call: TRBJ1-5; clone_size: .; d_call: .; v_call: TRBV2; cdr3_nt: TGTGCCAGCAGATTGGACAGCACTAGCAATCAGCCCCAGCATTTT; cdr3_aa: CASRLDSTSNQPQHF
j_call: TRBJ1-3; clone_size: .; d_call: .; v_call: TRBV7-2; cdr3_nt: TGTGCCAGCAGCTCTATGTGGGGGTCTGGAAACACCATATATTTT; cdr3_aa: CASSSMWGSGNTIYF
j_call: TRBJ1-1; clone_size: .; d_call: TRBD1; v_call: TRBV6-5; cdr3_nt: TGTGCCAGCAGTCTGACAGGGTCGACGAACACTGAAGCTTTCTTT; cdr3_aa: CASSLTGSTNTEAFF
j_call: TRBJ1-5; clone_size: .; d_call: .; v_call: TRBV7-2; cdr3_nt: TGTGCCAGCAGCTCGTCGTTAGGCACCTATAGCAATCAGCCCCAGCATTTT; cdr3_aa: CASSSSLGTYSNQPQHF
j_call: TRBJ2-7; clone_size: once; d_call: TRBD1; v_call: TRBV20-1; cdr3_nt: TGCAGTGCTAGTGAGACAGGGGGCATCTACGAGCAGTACTTC; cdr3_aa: CSASETGGIYEQYF
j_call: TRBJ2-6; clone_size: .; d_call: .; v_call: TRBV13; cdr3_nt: TGTGCCAGCAGCTTAGGCCGTGGCAGTACCTCTGGGGCCAACGTCCTGACTTTC; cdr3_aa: CASSLGRGSTSGANVLTF
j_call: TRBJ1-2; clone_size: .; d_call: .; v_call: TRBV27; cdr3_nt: TGTGCCAGCCGAGGGAGACAGGTTAACTTTGGCTACACCTTC; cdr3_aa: CASRGRQVNFGYTF
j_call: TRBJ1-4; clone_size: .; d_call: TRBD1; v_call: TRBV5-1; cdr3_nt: TGCGCCAGCAGCCCGGGGACAGAAAATGAAAAACTGTTTTTT; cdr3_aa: CASSPGTENEKLFF
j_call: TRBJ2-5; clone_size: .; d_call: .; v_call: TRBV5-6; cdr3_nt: TGTGCCAGCAGCTTGTCGGGGGCGGAGACCCAGTACTTC; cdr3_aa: CASSLSGAETQYF
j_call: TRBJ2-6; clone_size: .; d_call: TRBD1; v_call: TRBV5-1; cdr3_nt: TGCGCCAGCAGCAGGCCGGGACAGGCGAACTCTGGGGCCAACGTCCTGACTTTC; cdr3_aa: CASSRPGQANSGANVLTF
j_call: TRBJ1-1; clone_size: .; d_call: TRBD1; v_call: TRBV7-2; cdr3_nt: TGTGCCAGCACCCTAAACAGGGGAGGCACTGAAGCTTTCTTT; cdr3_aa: CASTLNRGGTEAFF
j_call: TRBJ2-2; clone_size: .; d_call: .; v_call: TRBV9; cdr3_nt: TGTGCCAGCAGCGGAGCTTCAGGGGCTTTACGGAACACCGGGGAGCTGTTTTTT; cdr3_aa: CASSGASGALRNTGELFF
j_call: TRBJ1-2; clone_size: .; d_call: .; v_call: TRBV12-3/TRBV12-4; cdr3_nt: TGTGCCAGCAGCCTAGACTTGGCCTATGGCTACACCTTC; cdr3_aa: CASSLDLAYGYTF
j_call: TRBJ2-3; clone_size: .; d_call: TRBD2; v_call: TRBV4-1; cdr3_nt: TGCGCCAGCAGCCAAATGGCCACTAGCGGGGGGGCCGTCGCAGATACGCAGTATTTT; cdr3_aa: CASSQMATSGGAVADTQYF
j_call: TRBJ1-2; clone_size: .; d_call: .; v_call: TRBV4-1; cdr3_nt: TGCGCCAGCAGCCAAGTTGGCGGAAACTATGGCTACACCTTC; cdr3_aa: CASSQVGGNYGYTF
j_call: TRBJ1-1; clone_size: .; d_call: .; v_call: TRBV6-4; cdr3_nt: TGTGCCAGCAGTGAATCTTTCGGGGGCACTGAAGCTTTCTTT; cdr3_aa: CASSESFGGTEAFF
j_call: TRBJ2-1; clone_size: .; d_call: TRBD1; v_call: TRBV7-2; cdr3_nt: TGTGCCAGCAGCTCCGGACAGGTGGGCTACAATGAGCAGTTCTTC; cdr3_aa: CASSSGQVGYNEQFF
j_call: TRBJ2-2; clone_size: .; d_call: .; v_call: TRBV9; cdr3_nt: TGTGCCAGCAGCGTGGGACCAAAGAACACCGGGGAGCTGTTTTTT; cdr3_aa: CASSVGPKNTGELFF
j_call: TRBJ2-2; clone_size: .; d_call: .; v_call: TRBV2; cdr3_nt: TGTGCCAGCGCTAGCGACCTGACCGGGGAGCTGTTTTTT; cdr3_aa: CASASDLTGELFF
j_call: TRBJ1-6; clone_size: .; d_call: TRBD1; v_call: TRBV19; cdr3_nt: TGTGCCAGTAGTATAGGACAGGGGTATTCACCCCTCCACTTT; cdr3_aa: CASSIGQGYSPLHF
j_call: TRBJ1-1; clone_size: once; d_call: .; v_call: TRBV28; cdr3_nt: TGTGCCACCTCCGGGGGGGGGATGAACACTGAAGCTTTCTTT; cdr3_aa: CATSGGGMNTEAFF
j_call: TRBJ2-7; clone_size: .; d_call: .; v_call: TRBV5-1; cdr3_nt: TGCGCCAGCAGCTTGGCAGCAGGTTCTACCTACGAGCAGTACTTC; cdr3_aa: CASSLAAGSTYEQYF
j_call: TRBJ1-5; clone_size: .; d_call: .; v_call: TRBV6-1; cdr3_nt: TGTGCCAGCAGTGAAGGGGACGATCAGCCCCAGCATTTT; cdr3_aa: CASSEGDDQPQHF
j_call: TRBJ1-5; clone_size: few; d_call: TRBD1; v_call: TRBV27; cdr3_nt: TGTGCCAGCAGTCCGGGACAGACGAGCAATCAGCCCCAGCATTTT; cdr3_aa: CASSPGQTSNQPQHF
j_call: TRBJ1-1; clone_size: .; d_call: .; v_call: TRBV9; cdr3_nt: TGTGCCAGCAGCGACTCTCTTTCCGATTCCGGGAGCTTAATGTGGGACACTGAAGCTTTCTTT; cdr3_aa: CASSDSLSDSGSLMWDTEAFF
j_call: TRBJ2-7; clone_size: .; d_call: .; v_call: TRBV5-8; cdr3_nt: TGTGCCAGCAGCCGGGGGGCCGACACCTACGAGCAGTACTTC; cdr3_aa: CASSRGADTYEQYF
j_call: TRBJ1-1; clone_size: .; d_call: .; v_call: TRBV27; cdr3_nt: TGTGCCAGCAGTTTAAAGGGCTCTGAAGCTTTCTTT; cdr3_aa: CASSLKGSEAFF
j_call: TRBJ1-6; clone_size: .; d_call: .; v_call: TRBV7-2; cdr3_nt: TGTGCCAGCACCCGGGACCGCGGTTATAATTCACCCCTCCACTTT; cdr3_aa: CASTRDRGYNSPLHF
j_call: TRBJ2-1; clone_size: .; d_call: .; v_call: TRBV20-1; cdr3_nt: TGCAGTGCTAGTCGGGGCTACAATGAGCAGTTCTTC; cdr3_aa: CSASRGYNEQFF
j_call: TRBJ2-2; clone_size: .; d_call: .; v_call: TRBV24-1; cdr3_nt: TGTGCCACCAGACCAAATGCGAACACCGGGGAGCTGTTTTTT; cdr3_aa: CATRPNANTGELFF
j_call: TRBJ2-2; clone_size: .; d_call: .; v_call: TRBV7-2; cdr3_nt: TGTGCCAGCAGCGCCCGACTGGACCCCGGGGAGCTGTTTTTT; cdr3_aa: CASSARLDPGELFF
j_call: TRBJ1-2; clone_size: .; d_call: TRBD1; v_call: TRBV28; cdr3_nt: TGTGCCAGCAGGCAAGGGACAGGGGGCTACTATGGCTACACCTTC; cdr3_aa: CASRQGTGGYYGYTF
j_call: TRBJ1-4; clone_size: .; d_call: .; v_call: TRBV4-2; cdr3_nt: TGTGCCAGCAGCCAAGAAAGGAGCTTCCTTAGCGGCGAAAAACTGTTTTTT; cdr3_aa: CASSQERSFLSGEKLFF
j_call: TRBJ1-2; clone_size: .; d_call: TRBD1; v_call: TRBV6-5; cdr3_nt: TGTGCCAGCTCCAGGGGGGCAGCTTATGGCTACACCTTC; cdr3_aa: CASSRGAAYGYTF
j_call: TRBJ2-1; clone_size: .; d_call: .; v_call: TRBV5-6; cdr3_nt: TGTGCCAGCAGCGTGGGACTCGGGCAGTTCTTC; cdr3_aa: CASSVGLGQFF
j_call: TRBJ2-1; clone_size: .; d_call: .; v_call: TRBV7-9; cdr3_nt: TGTGCCAGCCAGCAAGGAGCTAACGAAGCCTCCTACAATGAGCAGTTCTTC; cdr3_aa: CASQQGANEASYNEQFF
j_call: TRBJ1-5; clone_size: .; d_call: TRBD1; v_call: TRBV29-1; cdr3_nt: TGCAGCGTCCAGACAGGGTATCAGCCCCAGCATTTT; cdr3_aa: CSVQTGYQPQHF
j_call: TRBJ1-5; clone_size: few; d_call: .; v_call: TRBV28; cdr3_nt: TGTGCCAGCAGTTTAAGGGCTATTAGCAATCAGCCCCAGCATTTT; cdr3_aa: CASSLRAISNQPQHF
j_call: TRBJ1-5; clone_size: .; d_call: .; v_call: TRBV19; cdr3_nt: TGTGCCAGTAATGCCAGGAGCAATCAGCCCCAGCATTTT; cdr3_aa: CASNARSNQPQHF
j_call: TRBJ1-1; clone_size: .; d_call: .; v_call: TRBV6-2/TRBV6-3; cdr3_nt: TGTGCCAGCAGTCCCCATGGATTTTTGAACACTGAAGCTTTCTTT; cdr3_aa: CASSPHGFLNTEAFF
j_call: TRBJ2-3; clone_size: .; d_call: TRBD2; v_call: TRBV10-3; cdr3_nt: TGTGCCATCATGGCTAGCGGGGGGGCAGATACGCAGTATTTT; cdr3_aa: CAIMASGGADTQYF
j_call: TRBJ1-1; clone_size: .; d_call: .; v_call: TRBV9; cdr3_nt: TGTGCCAGCAGCGTAGGAGGAGGCCTCGAAGGTCCCGGGAACACTGAAGCTTTCTTT; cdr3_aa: CASSVGGGLEGPGNTEAFF
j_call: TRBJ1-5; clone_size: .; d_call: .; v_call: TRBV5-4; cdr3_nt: TGTGCCAGCAGCCTGGGGGGTCCAGATAGCAATCAGCCCCAGCATTTT; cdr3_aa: CASSLGGPDSNQPQHF
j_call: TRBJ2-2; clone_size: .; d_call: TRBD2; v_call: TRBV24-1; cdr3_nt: TGTGCCACCAGTGACCTAGCGGGGGGGCGAACCGGGGAGCTGTTTTTT; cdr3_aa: CATSDLAGGRTGELFF
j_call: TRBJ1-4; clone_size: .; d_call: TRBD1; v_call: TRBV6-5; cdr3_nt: TGTGCCAGCAGAACCCGGGACAGGGACGAAAAACTGTTTTTT; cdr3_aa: CASRTRDRDEKLFF
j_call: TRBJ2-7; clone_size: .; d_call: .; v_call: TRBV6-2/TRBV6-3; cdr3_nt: TGTGCCAGCAGTTTCTCGAGGGGGGTCCCCTTTTTGGACGAGCAGTACTTC; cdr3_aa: CASSFSRGVPFLDEQYF
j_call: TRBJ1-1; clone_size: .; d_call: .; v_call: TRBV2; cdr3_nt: TGTGCCAGCTTAGGCACTGAAGCTTTCTTT; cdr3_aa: CASLGTEAFF
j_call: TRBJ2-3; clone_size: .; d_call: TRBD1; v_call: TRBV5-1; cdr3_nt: TGCGCCAGCAGCCGTGGGACAGGTTCCAGCACAGATACGCAGTATTTT; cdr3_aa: CASSRGTGSSTDTQYF
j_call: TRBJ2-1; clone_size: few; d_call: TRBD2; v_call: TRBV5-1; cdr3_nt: TGCGCCAGCAGCTTCCAGCCGGGGGGGCTAATCAATGAGCAGTTCTTC; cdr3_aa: CASSFQPGGLINEQFF
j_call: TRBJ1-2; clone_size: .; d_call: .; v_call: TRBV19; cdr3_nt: TGTGCCAGTAGTATGGTAGGCTATGGCTACACCTTC; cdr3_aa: CASSMVGYGYTF
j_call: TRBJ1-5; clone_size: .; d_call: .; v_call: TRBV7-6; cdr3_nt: TGTGCCAGCAGCTTAGGGGAAAATCAGCCCCAGCATTTT; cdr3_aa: CASSLGENQPQHF
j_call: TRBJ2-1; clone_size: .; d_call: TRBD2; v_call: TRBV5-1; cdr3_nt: TGCGCCAGCAGCTTGTGGCGGGGGAGCTCCTACAATGAGCAGTTCTTC; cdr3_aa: CASSLWRGSSYNEQFF
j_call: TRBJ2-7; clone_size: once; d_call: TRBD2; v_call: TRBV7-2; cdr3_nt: TGTGCCAGCAGGTCTATACCGGGACTAGGTTACGAGCAGTACTTC; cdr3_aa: CASRSIPGLGYEQYF